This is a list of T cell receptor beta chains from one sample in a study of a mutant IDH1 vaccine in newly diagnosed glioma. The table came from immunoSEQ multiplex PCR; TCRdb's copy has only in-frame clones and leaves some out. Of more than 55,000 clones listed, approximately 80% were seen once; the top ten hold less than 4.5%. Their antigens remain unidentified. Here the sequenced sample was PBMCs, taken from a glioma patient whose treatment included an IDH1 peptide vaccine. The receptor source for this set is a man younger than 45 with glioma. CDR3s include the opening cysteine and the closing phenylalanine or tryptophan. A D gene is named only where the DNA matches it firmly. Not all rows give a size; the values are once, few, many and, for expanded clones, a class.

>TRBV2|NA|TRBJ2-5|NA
TGTGCCAGCAGTGAAAGGTCGGAGACCCAGTACTTC
CASSERSETQYF
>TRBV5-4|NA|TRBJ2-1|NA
TGTGCCAGCAGCAGGGACTCGGGCGGTGAGCAGTTCTTC
CASSRDSGGEQFF
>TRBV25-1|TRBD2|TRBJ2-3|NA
TGTGCCAGCAGCGGGACTAGCGGGGGACCGAGCACAGATACGCAGTATTTT
CASSGTSGGPSTDTQYF
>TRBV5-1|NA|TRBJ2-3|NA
TGCGCCAGCAGCTTGGGCCCCTCGGTTCAAGGTACAGATACGCAGTATTTT
CASSLGPSVQGTDTQYF
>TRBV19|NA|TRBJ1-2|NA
TGTGCCAGTAGTATCGGCTTCGAGTTCTACACCTTC
CASSIGFEFYTF
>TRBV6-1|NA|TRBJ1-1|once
TGTGCCAGCGGGGGGGGTGAAACTGAAGCTTTCTTT
CASGGGETEAFF
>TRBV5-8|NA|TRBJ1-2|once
TGTGCCAGCAGCCTGATCGGGGGGGGCATCTATGGCTACACCTTC
CASSLIGGGIYGYTF
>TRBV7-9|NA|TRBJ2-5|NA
TGTGCCAGCAGCTTAGCGGGTGTTTCCCAAGAGACCCAGTACTTC
CASSLAGVSQETQYF
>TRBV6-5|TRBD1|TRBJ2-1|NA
TGTGCCAGCAGTTACACCTGGACAGGGGGCAGGAATGAGCAGTTCTTC
CASSYTWTGGRNEQFF
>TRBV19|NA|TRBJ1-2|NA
TGTGCCAGTAGTATAGCCCTGTCCTCAGGGTATGGCTACACCTTC
CASSIALSSGYGYTF
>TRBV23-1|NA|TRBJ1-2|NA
TGCGCCAGCAGGCAATCCATAGCTAGTTATGGCTACACCTTC
CASRQSIASYGYTF
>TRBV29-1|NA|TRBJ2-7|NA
TGCAGCGTTCAAGACAGCTACGAGCAGTACTTC
CSVQDSYEQYF
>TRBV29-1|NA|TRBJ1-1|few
TGCAGCGTTGAAATGGCCTTTTGGACTGAAGCTTTCTTT
CSVEMAFWTEAFF
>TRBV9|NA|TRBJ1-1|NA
TGTGCCAGCAGCCCACGGGGGCAATTGAACACTGAAGCTTTCTTT
CASSPRGQLNTEAFF
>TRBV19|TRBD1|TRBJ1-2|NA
TGTGCCAGTAGTAGCCCGAGCCGGGACAGCCTCACCACCTTC
CASSSPSRDSLTTF